A selection of T cell receptor beta chains follows, all from one sample in a study of neurological immune-mediated disorders. TCRdb independently ran MiXCR on the 5' RACE reads; one entry per CDR3 protein. The repertoire holds about 74,000 distinct CDR3 sequences, with 4% to 6% as singletons. The material sequenced was PBMCs. These receptors were collected from a man aged 18 to 30 with multiple sclerosis. The CDR3 runs from the conserved cysteine through the conserved F or W. A D gene is named only where the DNA matches it firmly. Not all rows give a size; the values are once, few, many and, for expanded clones, a class.

V,D,size,J,CDR3,DNA
TRBV6-5,TRBD2,many,TRBJ2-6,CASSSSVGGGNGANVLTF,TGTGCCAGCAGTTCTTCCGTCGGGGGGGGCAACGGGGCCAACGTCCTGACTTTC
TRBV20-1,-,many,TRBJ2-3,CSARAQVASTDTQYF,TGCAGTGCTAGAGCCCAAGTAGCGAGCACAGATACGCAGTATTTT
TRBV11-2,-,many,TRBJ2-5,CASSPTGGAQETQYF,TGTGCCAGCAGCCCGACGGGCGGAGCTCAAGAGACCCAGTACTTC
TRBV10-3,-,many,TRBJ2-3,CANQDADTQYF,TGTGCCAATCAAGACGCAGATACGCAGTATTTT
TRBV5-1,TRBD1,many,TRBJ2-5,CASSLVPGQGLGQETQYF,TGCGCCAGCAGCCTGGTCCCGGGACAGGGTCTTGGGCAAGAGACCCAGTACTTC
TRBV12-3/TRBV12-4,-,many,TRBJ2-7,CASSLGFALTGEQYF,TGTGCCAGCAGTTTAGGGTTCGCACTGACGGGCGAGCAGTACTTC
TRBV5-1,-,many,TRBJ2-1,CASGGGRQNEQFF,TGCGCCAGCGGCGGCGGGCGTCAAAATGAGCAGTTCTTC
TRBV12-3/TRBV12-4,-,few,TRBJ1-5,CASSSQGLNQPQNF,TGTGCCAGCAGCTCTCAGGGCCTCAATCAGCCCCAGAATTTT
TRBV7-6,-,-,TRBJ2-7,CASSRDLYLSEQYF,TGTGCCAGCAGCCGGGACTTATACCTAAGCGAGCAGTACTTC
TRBV20-1,TRBD2,many,TRBJ2-1,CSARDPGLAGNEQFF,TGCAGTGCTAGAGATCCAGGATTAGCGGGAAATGAGCAGTTCTTC
TRBV5-1,TRBD1,few,TRBJ1-1,CASSQGTVNTEAFF,TGCGCCAGCAGCCAAGGGACAGTGAACACTGAAGCTTTCTTT
TRBV29-1,-,many,TRBJ2-3,CSVDHGRDDTQYF,TGCAGCGTTGACCACGGGAGAGACGATACGCAGTATTTT
TRBV5-6,TRBD2,many,TRBJ2-2,CASSLGPSGRGGELFF,TGTGCCAGCAGCTTGGGACCTAGCGGGCGAGGCGGGGAGCTGTTTTTT
TRBV20-1,-,many,TRBJ2-7,CSARDTVGAYYEQYF,TGCAGTGCTAGAGACACCGTGGGGGCTTACTACGAGCAGTACTTC